This T cell receptor beta chain was recovered during a study of blood T cell repertoires in COVID-19. As for the study in general: The analysed material was cDNA or gDNA that came from T cells, B-cell-depleted T cells, or PBMCs.

The germline V gene has CDR1 KGHSH and CDR2 LQKENI. The V gene lost 0 bases and the J gene lost 5 bases, with 7 bases spanning the gap. The CDR3 contains 14 residues. The protocol was immunoSEQ multiplex PCR, while the TCRdb copy is restricted to in-frame clones and leaves out a portion. The sample holds about 480,000 clones, 85% to 90% seen once. Turning to this clone: Other DNA sequences from this sample encode an identical CDR3 as well.

The age range of participants was about 18 to 100 years, with residence in roughly 25 US areas. This TCR was sampled from a woman between 40 and 55 years old who had recovered from COVID-19. The gene calls are TRBV18 and TRBJ2-2, with TRBD2 as a possible D gene (6 bases). The source material was PBMCs or T cells enriched from blood (not recorded which). Here the CDR3 reads CASSPPGGTGELFF. The CDR3 bases are TGTGCCAGCTCACCACCCGGGGGAACCGGGGAGCTGTTTTTT.